This T cell receptor beta chain appears in the sequencing data of a study of cytomegalovirus exposure and HLA in healthy donors (TCRdb year 2017). For context, the study as a whole: According to a later analysis, the approximately 120 validation repertoires were produced on the same platform as the 700 or so repertoires of the first cohort. The study aimed to test whether signatures of past pathogen exposure could be identified by cataloging public T cell receptors. Along with the approximately 700-subject first cohort, a separate validation cohort of 120 different subjects was used. To predict cytomegalovirus infection status, the study combined high-throughput TCR immunosequencing, statistical association of individual TCRs with disease status, and machine learning. On the study overall, not on this receptor specifically: The authors suggested that the approach could potentially be extended to other disease states and immunological phenotypes. Most TCR sequences were seen in very few donors, while some public TCRs were found in many individuals. In both the original and validation cohorts, the classifier was reported to diagnose cytomegalovirus status with high specificity and sensitivity. The study listed 170 or so TCR beta chains as associated with cytomegalovirus. A later analysis had no HLA typing for the validation cohort, so co-occurrence there was scored across all 120 or so repertoires. In a later analysis, TCRs clustered in the first cohort were found to also tend to co-occur in the 100 to 150 validation repertoires, with approximately 93% of cluster scores above 0. Three of the identified cytomegalovirus-associated TCR beta chains were confirmed in vitro to be specific for cytomegalovirus antigens.

CDR1 is given as SGHDN and CDR2 as FVKESK, both from the germline V gene. Including the terminal cysteine and phenylalanine, the CDR3 comprises 16 residues. Of all the DNA, just the CDR3 is kept, 48 bases in frame from base 1. Relative to germline, V is missing 4 bases and J is missing 10 bases, with 12 bases of the junction outside any gene match. The library was built by means of the immunoSEQ multiplex PCR assay. The authors' analysis ran thus. A statistical classification framework was built to diagnose cytomegalovirus status from the catalog of TCR beta chain sequences. In TCRdb, the immuneACCESS table is reduced to in-frame sequences with V and J assigned. These tables do not hold every clone; where another copy was compared, an unresolved V gene accounts for under half, and the others remain unexplained. That table supplies the V and J calls and clone size; D and trimming were determined from the DNA. For this sample there are around 300,000 clones; 80% to 90% appear just once. The top ten clones comprise approximately 1% of the sample.

Donors formed part of the validation cohort, which comprised fewer than 150 subjects and was distinct from the first cohort of under 750 subjects. For this clone: Its cognate antigen has yet to be identified. There are no base qualities to consult, and no much larger clone falls within one base.

The sequence was obtained from a woman aged 18-29 years in good health and CMV-seronegative. Recombination joined TRBV14 with TRBJ1-6; TRBD1 fits 8 bases in the junction. Specimen: PBMCs. The CDR3 sequence is CASSPGQGGWGSPLHF. The nucleotide sequence reads as follows: TGTGCCAGCAGCCCTGGACAGGGAGGCTGGGGATCACCCCTCCACTTT.